The next 8 T cell receptor beta chains were all read from a single sample in a study of blood T cell repertoires in COVID-19. The table came from immunoSEQ multiplex PCR; TCRdb's copy has only in-frame clones and leaves some out. The sample yields about 89,000 clones, about three quarters seen once. The sample taken for sequencing was peripheral blood. The origin of the receptors is a human donor in a cohort sampled during active COVID-19.

V usage is TRBV6-6 and J usage is TRBJ1-6, with D perhaps TRBD1 (6 bases). Trimming left V 9 bases short and J 5 bases short, with 11 bases between. CDR1 is MNHNY, CDR2 SVGAGI, per germline (reference sequence). CDR3 length: 13 residues. The CDR3 protein is CASTGKDNSPLHF. Written as DNA, the CDR3 is TGTGCCAGTACAGGGAAAGATAATTCACCCCTCCACTTT.

The chain combines TRBV28 with TRBJ2-1; D gene ambiguous. This CDR3 has 15 residues. The germline V and J ends were trimmed by 5 bases and 0 bases, with 11 bases remaining between them. The germline V gene encodes CDR1 MDHEN and CDR2 SYDVKM. This CDR3 reads CASSLDSSSYNEQFF. DNA of the CDR3: TGTGCCAGCAGTCTAGACTCGAGCTCCTACAATGAGCAGTTCTTC.

This rearrangement joins TRBV2 to TRBJ2-5; D is ambiguous. This CDR3 region has 11 residues. The ends were cut back, 4 bases at V and 5 bases at J, with 5 bases in the middle. CDR1 SNHLY and CDR2 FYNNEI come from the germline V gene. The CDR3 protein is CASSGRETQYF. CDR3 nucleotide sequence: TGTGCCAGCAGTGGCCGGGAGACCCAGTACTTC.

CDR3 bases: TGTGCCAGCAGTTACCCGACAGGGTTCTACGAGCAGTACTTC. Translation gives CASSYPTGFYEQYF. The chain carries TRBV6-2 or TRBV6-3 and TRBJ2-7, with 7 bases that match TRBD1. Losses at the gene ends were 2 bases for V and 3 bases for J; bases not matched to a gene: 4. The CDR3 is 14 amino acids. Germline V lookup: CDR1 MNHEY, CDR2 SVGEGT.

The CDR3 DNA reads as TGTGCCAGCAGCAGAGGGGACAACTACGAGCAGTACTTC. Its protein is CASSRGDNYEQYF. This chain joins TRBV3-1 (or the pseudogene TRBV3-2) and TRBJ2-7; perhaps TRBD1 as D (6 bases). V was trimmed by 5 bases and J by 3 bases, leaving 11 bases between them. This CDR3 has 13 amino acids. Germline CDR1 and CDR2: LGHDT and YNNKEL (reference sequence).

This clone has just a few counts. The chain links TRBV5-1 to TRBJ2-6; TRBD1 aligns across 7 bases. Germline loops: CDR1 SGHRS, CDR2 YFSETQ. This CDR3 contains 16 residues. V lost 4 bases and J lost 5; bases outside the gene matches: 9. The CDR3 DNA reads as TGCGCCAGCAGCGCTAATGACAGGGACAGGGCCAACGTCCTGACTTTC. It encodes CASSANDRDRANVLTF.

The chain couples TRBV10-2 to TRBJ2-7; a possible D gene is TRBD1 (5 bases). CDR3 length: 14 amino acids. The V end was cut by 3 bases, the J end by 2 bases, with 11 bases between. Germline CDR1 is WSHSY and CDR2 is SAAADI. The CDR3 region is CASSDLWGTYEQYF. CDR3 nucleotides: TGCGCCAGCAGTGATCTTTGGGGCACCTACGAGCAGTACTTC.

In this sample, this clone turned up a few times. CDR3 loop: CARSLYEQYF. In nucleotides, the CDR3 is TGCGCCAGGTCCCTTTACGAGCAGTACTTC. The gene calls are TRBV10-1 and TRBJ2-7; D is unclear. This CDR3 contains 10 residues. V was trimmed by 9 bases and J by 4 bases, leaving 7 bases between them. The germline V gene has CDR1 WNHNN and CDR2 SYGVQD (reference sequence).